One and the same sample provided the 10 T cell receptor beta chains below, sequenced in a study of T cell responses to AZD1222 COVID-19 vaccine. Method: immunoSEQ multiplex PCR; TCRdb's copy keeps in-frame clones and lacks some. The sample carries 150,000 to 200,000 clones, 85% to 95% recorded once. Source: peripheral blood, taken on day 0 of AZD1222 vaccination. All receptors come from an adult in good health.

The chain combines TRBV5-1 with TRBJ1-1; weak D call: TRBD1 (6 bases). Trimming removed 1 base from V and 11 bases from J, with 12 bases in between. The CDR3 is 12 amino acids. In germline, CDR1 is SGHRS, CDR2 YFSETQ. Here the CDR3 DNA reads TGCGCCAGCAGCTTGACAGGGTCAGTGGCTTTCTTT. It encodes CASSLTGSVAFF.

The CDR3 DNA reads as TGCGCCAGCAGCTCGAGAACAGGGTTCTCCTACAATGAGCAGTTCTTC. It translates to CASSSRTGFSYNEQFF. The chain is built from TRBV5-1 and TRBJ2-1, with a weak D call TRBD1 (6 bases). The CDR3 length is 16 residues. The V end lost 3 bases, the J end lost 0 bases, and 13 bases lay between the germline ends. The germline gives CDR1 SGHRS, CDR2 YFSETQ.

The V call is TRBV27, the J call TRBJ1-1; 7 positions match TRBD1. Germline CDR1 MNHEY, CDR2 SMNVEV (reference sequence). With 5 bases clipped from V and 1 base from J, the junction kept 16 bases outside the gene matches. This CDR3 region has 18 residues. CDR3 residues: CASSIRDRRIFANTEAFF. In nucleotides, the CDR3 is TGTGCCAGCAGTATCCGGGACAGAAGAATCTTTGCGAACACTGAAGCTTTCTTT.

The CDR3 DNA reads TGTGCCAGCAGCTTTGAGGCACGGCTTTTCGACTATGGCTACACCTTC. Its translation is CASSFEARLFDYGYTF. The chain has TRBV5-5 and TRBJ1-2; D not certain. This CDR3 region has 16 residues. The germline V and J ends were trimmed by 2 bases and 3 bases, with 17 bases remaining between them. Germline V gene data show CDR1 as SGHKS and CDR2 as YYEKEE (reference sequence). The full variable domain, in which reference TRBV5-5 and TRBJ1-2 provide the parts outside the CDR3, is DAGVTQSPTHLIKTRGQQVTLRCSPISGHKSVSWYQQVLGQGPQFIFQYYEKEERGRGNFPDRFSARQFPNYSSELNVNALLLGDSALYLCASSFEARLFDYGYTFGSGTRLTVV.

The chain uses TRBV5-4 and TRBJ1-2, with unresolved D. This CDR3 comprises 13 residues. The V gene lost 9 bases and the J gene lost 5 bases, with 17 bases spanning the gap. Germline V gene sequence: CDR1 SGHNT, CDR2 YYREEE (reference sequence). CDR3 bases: TGTGCCACCGAACCGGCAGGTCGGTATGGCTACACCTTC. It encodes CATEPAGRYGYTF.

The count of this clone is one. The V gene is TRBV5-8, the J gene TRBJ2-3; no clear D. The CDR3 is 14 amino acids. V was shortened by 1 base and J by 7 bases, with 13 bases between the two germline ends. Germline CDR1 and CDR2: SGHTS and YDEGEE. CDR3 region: CASSLFQDPHTQYF. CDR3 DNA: TGTGCCAGCAGCTTGTTTCAGGACCCCCATACGCAGTATTTT.

The CDR3, as DNA: TGTGCCAGCAGCCAGGATCACCGAACTCAGGGTAACTATGGCTACACCTTC. It specifies CASSQDHRTQGNYGYTF. The J gene is TRBJ1-2, the V gene TRBV4-2; the D gene is possibly TRBD1 (5 bases). The CDR3 loop spans 17 amino acids. Germline V CDR1 and CDR2: LGHNA, YNFKEQ. Trimming shortened V by 3 bases and J by 1 base, and 18 bases separated the two germline ends.

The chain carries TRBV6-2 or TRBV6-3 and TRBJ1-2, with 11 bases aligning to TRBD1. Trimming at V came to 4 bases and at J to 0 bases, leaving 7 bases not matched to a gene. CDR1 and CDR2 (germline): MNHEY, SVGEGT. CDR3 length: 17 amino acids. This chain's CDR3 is CASSLSGQGGTNYGYTF. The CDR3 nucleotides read TGTGCCAGCAGTTTATCGGGACAGGGGGGAACTAACTATGGCTACACCTTC.

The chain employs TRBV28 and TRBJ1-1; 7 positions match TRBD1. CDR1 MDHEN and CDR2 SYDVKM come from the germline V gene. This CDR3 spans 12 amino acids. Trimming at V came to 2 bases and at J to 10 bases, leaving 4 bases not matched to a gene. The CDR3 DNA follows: TGTGCCAGCAGTTTAAAGGCAGGGGGAGCTTTCTTT. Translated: CASSLKAGGAFF.

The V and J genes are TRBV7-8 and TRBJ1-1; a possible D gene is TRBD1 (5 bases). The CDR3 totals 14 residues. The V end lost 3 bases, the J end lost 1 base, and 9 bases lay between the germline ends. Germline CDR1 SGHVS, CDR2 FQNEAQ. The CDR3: CASSFGHKNTEAFF. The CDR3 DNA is TGTGCCAGCAGCTTCGGACACAAGAACACTGAAGCTTTCTTT.